Sequencing of this T cell receptor (beta chain) was carried out in a study of blood T cell repertoires in COVID-19. Study-wide background: The United States, Italy and Spain supplied acute and convalescent COVID-19 samples. Sources were T cells, B-cell-depleted T cells, or PBMCs; the material itself was cDNA or gDNA.

In the authors' workflow: Cell counts per sample came from amplifying reference gene primers. Assay used: immunoSEQ multiplex PCR; TCRdb lists only in-frame clones, some missing. Clone size and the V and J calls come from that table; the DNA yielded D and trimming. The sample comprises 100,000 or so clones, 80% to 85% of which are singletons, and approximately 38% rests with the top ten. Germline V gene lookup returns CDR1 SGHTA and CDR2 FQGNSA. Unmatched junction bases numbered 6, after V lost 5 bases and J lost 5 bases. The CDR3 extends over 14 amino acids. The sequence derives from an elderly man with acute or convalescent COVID-19. Specimen: peripheral blood. This sequence joins TRBV7-2 and TRBJ1-1; TRBD1 matches 9 bases. The CDR3 loop reads CASSHRGRGTEAFF. The CDR3 nucleotides are TGTGCCAGCAGCCACAGGGGGCGAGGGACTGAAGCTTTCTTT.